This T cell receptor beta chain is from a study of cytomegalovirus exposure and HLA in healthy donors. Looking at the study overall: Earlier sequencing of 150 million to 200 million T cells yielded 100 million to 140 million unique TCR beta sequences.

With 3 bases clipped from V and 1 base from J, the junction kept 0 bases outside the gene matches. Looked up from germline, CDR1 is KGHSH and CDR2 is LQKENI. The CDR3 has 14 residues. While unrecorded immune exposures were likely, the donors were nominally healthy when sampled. PCR employed 60 Vbeta and 13 Jbeta primers. Libraries were prepared by immunoSEQ multiplex PCR; TCRdb keeps only in-frame clonotypes and omits some of them. The repertoire holds approximately 95,000 clones, with around 86% as singletons. Sample: PBMCs. This TCR derives from a woman aged 65 to 85 in good health and CMV-seropositive. The rearrangement links TRBV18 to TRBJ2-7, with 10 bases lining up with TRBD1. The CDR3 sequence: CASSPGQGSYEQYF. CDR3 DNA sequence: TGTGCCAGCTCACCGGGACAGGGGTCCTACGAGCAGTACTTC.